Shown below are 32 T cell receptor beta chains from a single sample sequenced in a study of T cell responses to AZD1222 COVID-19 vaccine. Some clones are missing from TCRdb's copy, which holds only in-frame ones; the method was immunoSEQ multiplex PCR. Of 160,000 or so clones detected, about 92% appear once; the ten largest clones hold around 4%. Here the sequenced sample was peripheral blood, taken on day 0 of MenACWY control vaccination. The receptors were gathered from an adult in good health.

The chain couples TRBV7-2 to TRBJ2-3, with 8 nucleotides matching TRBD2. Germline CDR1 is SGHTA and CDR2 is FQGNSA. The CDR3 is made up of 15 amino acids. V lost 9 bases, J lost 0 bases, and 8 bases stayed unmatched. CDR3 in DNA: TGTGCCAGTCTACGAGCGGGGGTTAGCACAGATACGCAGTATTTT. It encodes CASLRAGVSTDTQYF.

The rearrangement joins TRBV11-1 to TRBJ2-3; 7 bases match TRBD1. Per the germline V gene, CDR1 is SGHAT and CDR2 is FQDESV (reference sequence). The CDR3 extends over 15 amino acids. V lost 5 bases, J lost 1 base, and 6 bases stayed unmatched. CDR3 protein: CASSRPGGGTDTQYF. The CDR3, as DNA: TGTGCCAGCAGCCGCCCAGGGGGTGGCACAGATACGCAGTATTTT.

The chain employs TRBV19 and TRBJ1-1; 10 positions match TRBD1. V was clipped by 6 bases and J by 1 base; unmatched bases: 2. The length of the CDR3 is 14 residues. The V gene's germline CDR1 is LNHDA and CDR2 SQIVND (reference sequence). Written as DNA, the CDR3 is TGTGCCAGTAGGGGACAGGGGACGAACACTGAAGCTTTCTTT. Its translation: CASRGQGTNTEAFF.

The chain employs TRBV28 and TRBJ1-5, with a tentative D call TRBD1 (6 bases). V gave up 4 bases and J gave up 7 bases, with 14 bases separating them. The CDR3 spans 14 residues. Germline V gives CDR1 MDHEN, CDR2 SYDVKM. Here the CDR3 reads CASSYLQGNQPQHF. The CDR3, as DNA: TGTGCCAGCAGTTACCTACAGGGTAACCAGCCCCAGCATTTT.

This rearrangement joins TRBV5-1 to TRBJ1-4, with D possibly TRBD1 on 6 matching bases. Per the germline V gene, CDR1 is SGHRS and CDR2 is YFSETQ. The CDR3 is made up of 16 amino acids. V dropped 0 bases and J dropped 8 bases, with 17 bases sitting between them. The chain's CDR3 is CASSLDGQLLGEKLFF. CDR3 nucleotides: TGCGCCAGCAGCTTGGACGGACAGCTCCTCGGGGAAAAACTGTTTTTT.

The chain has TRBV12-5 and TRBJ2-2, with 12 bases fitting TRBD2. V was pared by 4 bases and J by 2 bases, with 5 bases of the junction left unmatched. This CDR3 is 17 amino acids long. Germline V gene sequence: CDR1 LGHNT, CDR2 FRNRAP. DNA for the CDR3: TGTGCTAGTGGTTCCGGACTAGCGGGATTAAACACCGGGGAGCTGTTTTTT. It is translated as CASGSGLAGLNTGELFF.

The genes are TRBV6-5 and TRBJ2-2, with 8 bases identical to TRBD2. Per germline, CDR1 MNHEY and CDR2 SVGAGI. This CDR3 comprises 14 residues. V lost 8 bases to trimming and J lost 0 bases; unmatched junction nucleotides: 2. The CDR3 reads CASEGLANTGELFF. The CDR3 bases are TGTGCCAGCGAGGGACTAGCGAACACCGGGGAGCTGTTTTTT.

V usage is TRBV6-2 or TRBV6-3 and J usage is TRBJ2-2, with 14 bases identical to TRBD2. Germline values: CDR1 MNHEY, CDR2 SVGEGT. The J segment lost 6 bases and the V segment lost 4 bases, leaving 13 bases of the junction unmatched. The CDR3 loop spans 19 amino acids. As DNA, the CDR3 is TGTGCCAGCAGTTTCGAGGGACTAGCGGGAGTGTTATCGGCCGGGGAGCTGTTTTTT. This encodes CASSFEGLAGVLSAGELFF.

The chain links TRBV28 to TRBJ2-5; unclear D gene. This CDR3 spans 11 amino acids. V dropped 6 bases and J dropped 7 bases, with 9 bases sitting between them. Germline assignment: CDR1 MDHEN and CDR2 SYDVKM. CDR3 residues: CASSPWGTQYF. The CDR3 DNA is TGTGCCAGCAGCCCTTGGGGGACCCAGTACTTC.

The rearrangement joins TRBV2 to TRBJ1-5; D gene unclear. Trimming stripped 4 bases from V and 1 base from J, with 32 bases between. The CDR3 runs 22 residues. Germline V gene data show CDR1 as SNHLY and CDR2 as FYNNEI. CDR3 sequence (DNA): TGTGCCAGCAGTGTTCCCCCCATCACACCGGTTTTTGCAGGAGGAAGCAATCAGCCCCAGCATTTT. Translation: CASSVPPITPVFAGGSNQPQHF.

CDR3 loop: CASSLGTGTEQYF. The CDR3 coding sequence is TGTGCCAGTAGTCTGGGGACAGGGACCGAGCAGTACTTC. This chain uses TRBV19 with TRBJ2-7, with TRBD1 matching over 9 bases. The CDR3 has 13 residues. Germline V gene lookup returns CDR1 LNHDA and CDR2 SQIVND (reference sequence). V was pared by 5 bases and J by 6 bases, with 5 bases of the junction left unmatched.

V gene TRBV6-5 combines with J gene TRBJ2-2; D possibly matches TRBD1 or TRBD2 (5 bases each). V was cut by 9 bases and J by 5 bases, with 19 bases left in between. The germline CDR1 and CDR2 sequences are MNHEY and SVGAGI. This CDR3 has 15 amino acids. The CDR3 nucleotides are TGTGCCAGTTGTATCGGGACCCAAGGGACCGGGGAGCTGTTTTTT. Protein product: CASCIGTQGTGELFF.

A few counts support this clone. The chain uses TRBV7-3 and TRBJ2-5; perhaps TRBD2 as D (5 bases). This CDR3 contains 14 residues. CDR1 and CDR2 (germline): SGHTA, FQGTGA. The V gene lost 5 bases and the J gene lost 4 bases, with 14 bases spanning the gap. Written as DNA, the CDR3 is TGTGCCAGCAGCCCCGGCGGGCTAGCAGAGACCCAGTACTTC. Encoded protein: CASSPGGLAETQYF. Full variable domain (rest looked up from reference TRBV7-3 and TRBJ2-5): GAGVSQTPSNKVTEKGKYVELRCDPISGHTALYWYRQSLGQGPEFLIYFQGTGAADDSGLPNDRFFAVRPEGSVSTLKIQRTERGDSAVYLCASSPGGLAETQYFGPGTRLLVL.

The chain uses TRBV27 and TRBJ2-5, with 8 bases identical to TRBD2. Germline V gene lookup returns CDR1 MNHEY and CDR2 SMNVEV (reference sequence). The CDR3 runs 17 residues. Germline trimming cut 1 base from V and 5 bases from J; bases unmatched to any gene: 12. CDR3 nucleotide sequence: TGTGCCAGCAGTTTATATGCGGGAGGTCTCTCCCGGGAGACCCAGTACTTC. It encodes CASSLYAGGLSRETQYF.

The chain couples TRBV7-9 to TRBJ1-2; 8 bases agree with TRBD1. Germline trimming cut 3 bases from V and 3 bases from J; bases unmatched to any gene: 6. This CDR3 is 15 amino acids long. Germline loops: CDR1 SEHNR, CDR2 FQNEAQ (reference sequence). The CDR3 DNA sequence: TGTGCCAGCAGCTTGACGGGACAGGCCTACTATGGCTACACCTTC. It encodes CASSLTGQAYYGYTF. Complete variable domain (other parts from reference TRBV7-9 and TRBJ1-2): DTGVSQNPRHKITKRGQNVTFRCDPISEHNRLYWYRQTLGQGPEFLTYFQNEAQLEKSRLLSDRFSAERPKGSFSTLEIQRTEQGDSAMYLCASSLTGQAYYGYTFGSGTRLTVV.

This clone was found once. The V gene is TRBV6-2 or TRBV6-3, the J gene TRBJ2-3, with 9 bases aligning to TRBD2. CDR1 is MNHEY and CDR2 is SVGEGT in the germline V gene. The CDR3 extends over 15 amino acids. After removal of 5 bases from V and 1 base from J, the junction contained 4 bases not matched to a gene. The CDR3 loop is CASSTVAGGTDTQYF. DNA of the CDR3: TGTGCCAGCAGTACAGTAGCGGGAGGCACAGATACGCAGTATTTT.

V is TRBV7-8 and J is TRBJ1-3; D is perhaps TRBD1 (6 bases). Germline V CDR1 and CDR2: SGHVS, FQNEAQ. This CDR3 contains 15 residues. V lost 0 bases and J lost 4, with 10 bases in between. The chain's CDR3 is CASSLAGAAGNTIYF. In DNA, the CDR3 is TGTGCCAGCAGCTTAGCGGGGGCAGCCGGAAACACCATATATTTT.

The rearrangement links TRBV6-2 or TRBV6-3 to TRBJ2-7; TRBD2 agrees at 7 bases. CDR3 length: 17 amino acids. In germline, CDR1 is MNHEY, CDR2 SVGEGT. J was trimmed by 2 bases and V by 5 bases; bases with no gene match: 15. CDR3 DNA sequence: TGTGCCAGCAGTCACGGGGGGAATCCCATGGCCGCCTACGAGCAGTACTTC. Amino acids: CASSHGGNPMAAYEQYF.

The V and J genes are TRBV11-2 and TRBJ2-1; 8 bases align to TRBD1. Germline lookup yields CDR1 SGHAT and CDR2 FQNNGV. This CDR3 is 15 amino acids long. Losses at the gene ends were 4 bases for V and 2 bases for J; bases not matched to a gene: 4. CDR3 sequence: CASSYRDRTYNEQFF. CDR3 DNA sequence: TGTGCCAGCAGCTACCGGGACAGGACCTACAATGAGCAGTTCTTC.

This rearrangement joins TRBV18 to TRBJ1-1; 7 bases fit TRBD1. This CDR3 is 17 amino acids long. V dropped 6 bases and J dropped 1; count of bases not matched to a gene: 14. Germline lookup yields CDR1 KGHSH and CDR2 LQKENI. The CDR3 sequence is CASSSWTGGLSNTEAFF. The CDR3 DNA reads as TGTGCCAGCTCTTCGTGGACAGGCGGTCTTTCGAACACTGAAGCTTTCTTT.

This rearrangement joins TRBV30 to TRBJ2-1; 10 bases line up with TRBD2. The CDR3 spans 12 residues. Trimming at V came to 8 bases and at J to 10 bases, leaving 8 bases not matched to a gene. CDR1 GTSNPN and CDR2 SVGIG come from the germline V gene (reference sequence). DNA of the CDR3: TGTGCCCGAACCCAACTAGCGGGAGAGCAGTTCTTC. Translation: CARTQLAGEQFF.

The chain uses TRBV3-1 (or the pseudogene TRBV3-2) and TRBJ2-2; the D gene could be TRBD1 or TRBD2 (5 bases each). The germline gives CDR1 LGHDT, CDR2 YNNKEL (reference sequence). V was cut by 6 bases and J by 5 bases, with 13 bases left in between. The CDR3 runs 14 residues. The CDR3 DNA follows: TGTGCCAGCAGGAGGGGCTACGAAACCGGGGAGCTGTTTTTT. Protein: CASRRGYETGELFF.

CDR3 bases: TGTGCCAGCGGGCAGGGGTTGCAACCACCCGTAAACACTGAAGCTTTCTTT. Its translation is CASGQGLQPPVNTEAFF. J is TRBJ1-1 and V is TRBV19, with D tentatively TRBD1 (6 bases). The CDR3 is 17 amino acids. Germline loops: CDR1 LNHDA, CDR2 SQIVND (reference sequence). The V end was cut by 9 bases, the J end by 2 bases, with 25 bases between.

The V and J genes are TRBV5-1 and TRBJ2-1; D is possibly TRBD1 (7 bases). Trimming removed 4 bases from V and 5 bases from J, with 19 bases in between. Germline V lookup: CDR1 SGHRS, CDR2 YFSETQ. The CDR3 contains 16 residues. DNA for the CDR3: TGCGCCAGCAGCGTACGGGGGACAGCCGGCGACAATGAGCAGTTCTTC. This encodes CASSVRGTAGDNEQFF.

The V call is TRBV7-9, the J call TRBJ2-7; D unresolved. The CDR3 has 15 amino acids. The V and J ends lost 1 base and 5 bases respectively, with 15 bases between them. Looked up from germline, CDR1 is SEHNR and CDR2 is FQNEAQ (reference sequence). The CDR3 DNA is TGTGCCAGCAGCTTAGTCGTCGGCAGCCTTCACGAGCAGTACTTC. It yields the protein CASSLVVGSLHEQYF.

The rearrangement links TRBV24-1 to TRBJ2-7, with 11 bases identical to TRBD1. The CDR3 is 19 amino acids. CDR1 is KGHDR and CDR2 is SFDVKD in the germline V gene. Germline trimming cut 3 bases from V and 3 bases from J; bases unmatched to any gene: 15. CDR3 residues: CATSDTTDGGQGDIYEQYF. In DNA, the CDR3 is TGTGCCACCAGTGATACTACGGACGGGGGACAGGGGGATATCTACGAGCAGTACTTC.

The chain links TRBV5-1 to TRBJ2-7, with 10 bases aligning to TRBD1. This CDR3 spans 16 amino acids. V lost 4 bases and J lost 6; bases outside the gene matches: 13. Germline V gives CDR1 SGHRS, CDR2 YFSETQ. The CDR3 loop is CASSVTPGTGVSEQYF. Here the CDR3 DNA reads TGCGCCAGCAGCGTCACTCCTGGGACAGGGGTGAGCGAGCAGTACTTC.

The J gene is TRBJ2-2, the V gene TRBV3-1 (or the pseudogene TRBV3-2); 12 bases map to TRBD2. Unmatched junction bases numbered 10, after V lost 6 bases and J lost 5 bases. Germline V lookup: CDR1 LGHDT, CDR2 YNNKEL (reference sequence). The CDR3 covers 17 residues. CDR3 loop: CASRYGLAGRGTGELFF. The CDR3 nucleotides are TGTGCCAGCAGATACGGACTAGCGGGAAGGGGGACCGGGGAGCTGTTTTTT.

In its sample, this clone was seen once. The chain links TRBV6-2 or TRBV6-3 to TRBJ2-5, with D possibly being TRBD1 (6 bases). Per the germline V gene, CDR1 is MNHEY and CDR2 is SVGEGT. The V gene lost 6 bases and the J gene lost 2 bases, with 7 bases spanning the gap. The CDR3 sequence is 12 residues long. DNA for the CDR3: TGTGCCAGCAGCCAGGGGCAAGAGACCCAGTACTTC. It yields the protein CASSQGQETQYF.

The chain couples TRBV27 to TRBJ2-3; D remains unclear. From germline, CDR1 is MNHEY and CDR2 SMNVEV (reference sequence). The CDR3 sequence is 13 residues long. V was cut by 4 bases and J by 2 bases, with 7 bases left in between. CDR3 loop: CASSYAPTDTQYF. The CDR3 coding sequence is TGTGCCAGCAGTTACGCCCCCACAGATACGCAGTATTTT.

This clone was picked up one time. This chain joins TRBV5-5 and TRBJ2-7; D might be TRBD1 or TRBD2, each matching 7 bases. V gave up 5 bases and J gave up 5 bases, with 17 bases separating them. The CDR3 is 14 amino acids. Germline assignment: CDR1 SGHKS and CDR2 YYEKEE (reference sequence). For the CDR3, the DNA is TGTGCCAGCAGAGTGGGAGGGGGCGTCGACGAGCAGTACTTC. Translating it yields CASRVGGGVDEQYF.

The chain joins TRBV30 to TRBJ1-1; D is perhaps TRBD1 (6 bases). Germline CDR1 and CDR2: GTSNPN and SVGIG (reference sequence). Trimming took off 0 bases at V and 7 bases at J, with 15 bases between the two ends. There are 14 residues in the CDR3. The CDR3 loop reads CAWSVGGGRIEAFF. CDR3 nucleotides: TGTGCCTGGAGTGTAGGGGGGGGCCGTATTGAAGCTTTCTTT.